What follows are 4 T cell receptor beta chains derived from one specimen sequenced in a study of T-cell reconstitution after alpha-beta-depleted transplantation in children. It was with unique molecular identifiers that the TCRbeta library was prepared. TCRdb reanalysed the PCR reads using MiXCR and keeps one entry per CDR3 protein. The data contain approximately 1,000,000 distinct CDR3 sequences, about 26% of them seen just once; the ten biggest clones take up over 25%. The sequencing used PBMCs, mostly from graft donor cells, collected 360 days after TCRalphabeta/CD19-depleted stem cell transplant. Receptors originate from a boy in the first two years of life who had a stem cell transplant for SCID, so the T cells may come from the graft donor.

This chain joins TRBV11-1 and TRBJ2-3; D unresolved. Germline CDR1 reads SGHAT; CDR2 reads FQDESV (reference sequence). CDR3 length equals 14 residues. Trimming removed 3 bases from V and 1 base from J, with 8 bases in between. CDR3 region: CASSFEVGTDTQYF. The CDR3 nucleotides are TGTGCCAGCAGCTTTGAGGTCGGCACAGATACGCAGTATTTT.

The rearrangement links TRBV20-1 to TRBJ2-7; 7 bases align to TRBD1. V gave up 8 bases and J gave up 2 bases; unmatched junction bases: 12. Germline V CDR1 and CDR2: DFQATT, SNEGSKA (reference sequence). The CDR3 runs 14 residues. CDR3 in DNA: TGCAGTACCACCAAGAGGGGGACAGCCTACGAGCAGTACTTC. Protein sequence: CSTTKRGTAYEQYF.

V usage is TRBV5-1 and J usage is TRBJ2-7; 8 bases line up with TRBD2. Trimming removed 4 bases from V and 0 bases from J; junction bases left unmatched: 12. The CDR3 totals 17 residues. Germline V gives CDR1 SGHRS, CDR2 YFSETQ. CDR3 residues: CASSPSLKRGNSYEQYF. The CDR3 DNA is TGCGCCAGCAGCCCGAGCCTTAAGCGGGGGAACTCCTACGAGCAGTACTTC.

The chain uses TRBV5-1 and TRBJ2-2; a weak D match, TRBD1 (6 bases). The CDR3 is made up of 15 amino acids. V was shortened by 1 base and J by 1 base, with 8 bases between the two germline ends. From germline, CDR1 is SGHRS and CDR2 YFSETQ. The chain's CDR3 is CASSLRGQNTGELFF. The CDR3 nucleotides read TGCGCCAGCAGCTTGAGGGGACAGAACACCGGGGAGCTGTTTTTT. The full variable domain, with the rest looked up from reference TRBV5-1 and TRBJ2-2, is KAGVTQTPRYLIKTRGQQVTLSCSPISGHRSVSWYQQTPGQGLQFLFEYFSETQRNKGNFPGRFSGRQFSNSRSEMNVSTLELGDSALYLCASSLRGQNTGELFFGEGSRLTVL.